This TCR beta chain was sequenced for a study of blood T cell repertoires in COVID-19 (dated by TCRdb to 2019 to 2021). General notes on the study: Samples covering the acute and convalescent phases of COVID-19 were provided by collaborators in the United States, Italy and Spain. The prospective study material was composed of cDNA or gDNA derived from T cells, B-cell-depleted T cells, or PBMCs. Deeply sampled blood TCRbeta repertoires from subjects exposed to, actively infected with, or recovered from COVID-19 were included in the dataset. The repertoires were released in a freely available public database meant as a resource for research on the immune response to SARS-CoV-2. Samples were obtained from the ongoing ImmuneRACE study (first 160 participants) and from over 1,000 subjects provided by 6 global collaborators. Nearly every sample came with metadata listing a de-identified subject ID, COVID-19 status, age in years and sex. Where available, HLA class I and class II types were taken from metadata supplied by the sample provider and were not determined by assay-based typing. Broader findings and caveats from the paper: The amount of clinical and demographic metadata varied by source and participant and was provided uncurated.

The germline V gene (reference sequence) provides CDR1 GTSNPN and CDR2 SVGIG. Reading from cysteine to phenylalanine, the CDR3 counts 16 amino acids. The only DNA kept is the CDR3, 48 bases in frame from the first base. The junction shows trimming of 0 bases on V and 4 bases on J, plus 18 bases between the germline ends. A note on this clone: The target of this receptor is not known. No base quality information exists; no much larger clone differs at one position.

The immunoSEQ Assay, a bias-controlled multiplex PCR, was used to amplify TCRbeta CDR3 regions from genomic DNA. Per the original workflow: The number of nucleated cells in each sample was estimated by amplification of reference gene primers within the assay. To quantify the absolute abundance of each unique TCRbeta CDR3 rearrangement, sequence reads were collapsed and filtered. For each sample, productive Simpson clonality was calculated as the square root of Simpson's diversity index across productive rearrangements. TCRdb retrieved this table from immuneACCESS and kept in-frame rearrangements only. Not all clones are present; in checked studies, unresolved V genes account for under half, and no reason is known for the remainder. The DNA gave D and trimming, while V, J and clone size come from that table. The sample table contains about 300,000 clones; only one count was recorded for roughly 85% of them. The ten top clones hold approximately 5% of the sample.

Enrolling through a virtual design, the prospective study's participants ranged in age from roughly 18 to 100 years and lived across more than 20 United States geographic areas. Cohort assignment in the prospective study relied on participant-reported clinical history from a screening survey and a study questionnaire. Recovered participants in ImmuneRACE Cohort 3 were defined as having two consecutive negative NP/OP PCR tests, clearance from a healthcare professional, or resolution of symptoms. Each participant in the prospective study had whole blood, serum and a nasopharyngeal or oropharyngeal swab collected by mobile phlebotomists. Over a roughly two-month period, participants in the prospective study had the option of providing additional blood draws and questionnaires. Prospective study blood samples were shipped either frozen or at room temperature before DNA extraction.

The V and J genes are TRBV30 and TRBJ1-1; a weak D assignment points to TRBD1 (5 bases agree). The sequence came from a woman aged 25 to 39 who had recovered from COVID-19. The sample consisted of PBMCs or T cells enriched from blood (not recorded which). The CDR3 is CAWSVRGGIHSTEAFF. The DNA sequence reads TGTGCCTGGAGTGTACGGGGGGGGATCCATAGCACTGAAGCTTTCTTT.